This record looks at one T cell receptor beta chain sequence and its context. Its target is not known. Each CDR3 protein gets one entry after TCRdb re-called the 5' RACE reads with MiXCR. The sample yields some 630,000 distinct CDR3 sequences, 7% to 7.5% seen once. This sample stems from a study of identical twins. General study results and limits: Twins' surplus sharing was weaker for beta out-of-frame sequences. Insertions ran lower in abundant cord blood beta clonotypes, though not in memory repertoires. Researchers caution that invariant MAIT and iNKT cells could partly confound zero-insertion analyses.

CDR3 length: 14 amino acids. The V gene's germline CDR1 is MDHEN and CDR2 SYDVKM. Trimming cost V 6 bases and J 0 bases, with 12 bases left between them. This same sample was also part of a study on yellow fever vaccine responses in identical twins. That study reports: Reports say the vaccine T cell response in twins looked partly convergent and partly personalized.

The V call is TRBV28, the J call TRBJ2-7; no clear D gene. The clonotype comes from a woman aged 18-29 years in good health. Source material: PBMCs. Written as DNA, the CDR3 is TGTGCCAGCAGCTCACACTCCTTCTCCTACGAGCAGTACGTC. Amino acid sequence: CASSSHSFSYEQYV.